Only a few counts were recorded for the clone carrying this T cell receptor beta chain. The sample comes from a study of blood T cell repertoires in COVID-19. Germline V gene lookup returns CDR1 MNHEY and CDR2 SMNVEV (reference sequence). The V and J ends lost 4 bases and 1 base, in that order; junction bases with no gene match: 6. This CDR3 has 16 amino acids. The method was immunoSEQ multiplex PCR; TCRdb's version includes in-frame clones alone and lacks a portion of them. The data show 100,000 or so clones, under 80% seen once. The receptor was derived from a woman aged 70-85 years with acute or convalescent COVID-19. The J gene is TRBJ2-3, the V gene TRBV27, with 9 bases lining up with TRBD1. The specimen was peripheral blood. This chain's CDR3 is CASSWAWTGGTDTQYF. In DNA, the CDR3 is TGTGCCAGCAGTTGGGCCTGGACAGGGGGCACAGATACGCAGTATTTT.